In its sample, the clone carrying this T cell receptor beta chain was seen many times. This entry belongs to a study of T cells after yellow fever vaccination. TCRdb reprocessed the 5' RACE reads via MiXCR and lists one record per CDR3 protein. The sample records 50,000 to 75,000 distinct CDR3 sequences, approximately 7% being singletons. This TCR derives from a young man who received the YFV17D yellow fever vaccine. The sample in question was CD8+ T cells sorted from PBMCs, obtained on the day of the first yellow fever vaccination.

The CDR3 loop is CASSLRSAYNEQFF. The CDR3 DNA follows: TGCGCCAGCAGCTTGCGTAGCGCCTACAATGAGCAGTTCTTC. The chain combines TRBV5-1 with TRBJ2-1; D might be TRBD2 (5 bases). The CDR3 contains 14 residues. Germline lookup yields CDR1 SGHRS and CDR2 YFSETQ. The V and J ends lost 1 base and 2 bases respectively, with 7 bases between them.